This entry describes one T cell receptor (beta chain). No antigen is known for it. Base-call qualities are not available, and no considerably larger clone is one nucleotide away. The meaning of the sample's time point label: tumor resected at nephrectomy. The treatment or condition label on this specimen signifies: treatment-naive control, cytoreductive nephrectomy. For controls, tumors were taken from treatment-naive renal cell carcinoma patients who had cytoreductive nephrectomy with no radiation beforehand. Renal cell carcinoma with clear cell pathology was present in all patients. The control tumors used for TCR sequencing were from several females and over nine males, were resected between the early 2010s and the mid-2010s, and had a median patient age of about 62 years (range roughly 35 to 90). Tumor processing involved mechanical dissociation, digestion with collagenase/hyaluronidase at 37 degrees C, handling in gentleMACS C tubes, and storage in liquid nitrogen. The QIAamp DNA Blood Mini Kit (Qiagen) was used to prepare genomic DNA for TCR sequencing. The analyses included only samples that passed all quality control checks.

Unmatched junction bases come to 4, with V trimmed by 7 bases and J by 5 bases. The CDR3, from cysteine to phenylalanine, totals 14 residues. Only the CDR3 portion is preserved as DNA: 42 bases, with reading frame beginning at the first base. Based on the germline V gene, the CDR1 and CDR2 sequences are SGHRS and YFSETQ. These data belong to a study of radiation and T cells in renal cell carcinoma (dated by TCRdb to the early 2020s). Turning to the overall study: TCR beta sequencing covered 53 samples in total, comprising some 26 tumors and approximately 27 peripheral blood samples. Across all 50 or so samples, 4,016,671 unique CDR3 nucleotide sequences, encoding about 3,000,000 unique CDR3 amino acid sequences, were identified.

Broad study findings and their caveats: Irradiated tumors showed higher TCR clonality than controls, with the top 100 clonotypes averaging approximately 54% of the repertoire versus roughly 40% in nephrectomy-only tumors. Irradiated tumors contained more dominant CDR3 motifs, and these motifs occupied a larger share of the repertoire than in control tumors. Because only small tumor regions of approximately 0.91 g were available, intratumoral heterogeneity was not captured. The single-armed trial design could not address effects of radiation dose or scheduling on the TCR repertoire.

Following the manufacturer's recommendations, the immunoSEQ kit was used to generate TCR beta libraries from genomic DNA. To prepare libraries, a first multiplex PCR with proprietary primers was run, followed by a second PCR that added unique barcodes, and a bead cleanup was done after each round. A positive control reaction and a negative control reaction, both provided in the kit, were run with every batch of samples. The final libraries were assessed on an Agilent 4200 TapeStation D1000 ScreenTape, pooled by volume, and quantified by qPCR. Sequencing was performed on an Illumina NextSeq500 with a MidOutput 150-cycle cartridge, and 156 Read1 and 15 Index1 cycles were run with kit custom primers. The pooled library was loaded at approximately 1.1 pM with a roughly 20% PhiX control spike-in. On the study's bioinformatics: The vendor-processed data were analyzed in R, and a clonotype was defined as all T cells that share the same CDR3 nucleotide sequence. For clone abundance analyses, frequencies were normalized to the 10,000 most abundant clones in each sample. Public T cell clones, which averaged fewer than five per sample, were removed prior to analysis. The dominant motif analysis was done with ImmunoMap using the PAM10 matrix, a gap penalty of 30, and a homology threshold of 0.3, and motifs with a cumulative frequency of at least 0.01 were considered dominant. This immuneACCESS table, as held by TCRdb, lists in-frame sequences with V and J called but not all clones. Of the missing ones, under half trace to an unresolved V gene in checked studies; the others have no known cause. Clonal size and the V and J genes are those of that table, whereas D and trimming came from the DNA. This sample lists about 16,000 clones; around 62% were detected once. The ten largest clonotypes hold 17% of the sample.

The material was tumor tissue, obtained from a patient whose treatment was nephrectomy without radiotherapy. This clonotype was obtained from a man between 60 and 70 years old with renal cell carcinoma. The sequence is built from TRBV5-1 and TRBJ2-3, and 13 bases in between align with TRBD2. Here is the DNA: TGCGCCAGCTGGGGACTAGCGGGAAAAGATACGCAGTATTTT. It encodes CASWGLAGKDTQYF.